The 26 T cell receptor beta chains given below trace back to one sample, sequenced in a study of blood T cell repertoires in COVID-19. The repertoire was sequenced with immunoSEQ multiplex PCR; TCRdb's copy has only in-frame clones and lacks some. The sample lists some 200,000 clones, around 89% seen once, with about 1.7% in the top ten. The sample was peripheral blood. The receptors derive from a man in his 70s with acute or convalescent COVID-19.

The J gene is TRBJ2-7, the V gene TRBV18; D unresolved. Trimming removed 5 bases at V and 3 bases at J, with 8 bases between. Germline V lookup: CDR1 KGHSH, CDR2 LQKENI. The CDR3 spans 12 residues. The CDR3 DNA reads as TGTGCCAGCTCATCACGTATCTACGAGCAGTACTTC. Translated: CASSSRIYEQYF.

The chain couples TRBV7-3 to TRBJ2-1; 7 bases map to TRBD2. Germline assignment: CDR1 SGHTA and CDR2 FQGTGA. With 1 base clipped from V and 4 bases from J, the junction kept 4 bases outside the gene matches. The CDR3 is 15 amino acids. The CDR3 loop is CASSLSVRGYNEQFF. In DNA form, the CDR3 reads TGTGCCAGCAGCTTAAGTGTGCGGGGGTACAATGAGCAGTTCTTC.

In its sample, this clone was seen a few times. The rearrangement uses TRBV2 and TRBJ1-3; 7 bases align to TRBD1. V was clipped by 4 bases and J by 0 bases; unmatched bases: 12. Germline CDR1 SNHLY, CDR2 FYNNEI. The length of the CDR3 is 18 residues. CDR3 region: CASSVPLLTGSSGNTIYF. The CDR3 DNA follows: TGTGCCAGCAGTGTACCTCTTCTGACAGGGAGCTCTGGAAACACCATATATTTT.

The V gene is TRBV2, the J gene TRBJ1-1; the D gene is possibly TRBD1 (6 bases). Per germline, CDR1 SNHLY and CDR2 FYNNEI. V was pared by 7 bases and J by 1 base, with 10 bases between. This CDR3 is 13 amino acids long. CDR3 sequence reads: CASTRTENTEAFF. The CDR3 nucleotides read TGTGCCAGCACTCGGACAGAGAACACTGAAGCTTTCTTT.

The chain combines TRBV3-1 (or the pseudogene TRBV3-2) with TRBJ1-2; 8 positions match TRBD1. The CDR3 has 15 amino acids. Germline V gives CDR1 LGHDT, CDR2 YNNKEL (reference sequence). V lost 3 bases to trimming and J lost 4 bases; unmatched junction nucleotides: 7. The CDR3 coding sequence is TGTGCCAGCAGCCACCCCGGACAGGGAAGCTATGGCTACACCTTC. Its translation is CASSHPGQGSYGYTF.

This clone appeared once. The chain employs TRBV7-9 and TRBJ2-3; 10 positions agree with TRBD2. This CDR3 is 17 amino acids long. From germline, CDR1 is SEHNR and CDR2 FQNEAQ (reference sequence). Germline trimming cut 3 bases from V and 1 base from J; bases unmatched to any gene: 7. This chain's CDR3 is CASSLDIGTSGTDTQYF. The CDR3 nucleotides are TGTGCCAGCAGCTTGGACATCGGGACTAGCGGCACAGATACGCAGTATTTT. Using reference TRBV7-9 and TRBJ2-3 for the parts outside the CDR3, the full variable domain is DTGVSQNPRHKITKRGQNVTFRCDPISEHNRLYWYRQTLGQGPEFLTYFQNEAQLEKSRLLSDRFSAERPKGSFSTLEIQRTEQGDSAMYLCASSLDIGTSGTDTQYFGPGTRLTVL.

The V gene is TRBV28, the J gene TRBJ1-5; D ambiguous. Trimming removed 5 bases from V and 4 bases from J, with 9 bases in between. This CDR3 has 13 amino acids. Per the germline V gene, CDR1 is MDHEN and CDR2 is SYDVKM. This chain's CDR3 is CASSGQSNQPQHF. CDR3 nucleotide sequence: TGTGCCAGCAGTGGGCAGAGTAATCAGCCCCAGCATTTT. The full variable domain, rest sourced from reference TRBV28 and TRBJ1-5, is DVKVTQSSRYLVKRTGEKVFLECVQDMDHENMFWYRQDPGLGLRLIYFSYDVKMKEKGDIPEGYSVSREKKERFSLILESASTNQTSMYLCASSGQSNQPQHFGDGTRLSIL.

The V gene is TRBV6-5, the J gene TRBJ1-1; D is possibly TRBD1 (5 bases). This CDR3 is built from 15 residues. Trimming pared 6 bases from V and 6 bases from J, leaving 20 bases between. The germline gives CDR1 MNHEY, CDR2 SVGAGI. The CDR3 loop is CASRIRAGGRPEAFF. The CDR3, as DNA: TGTGCCAGCAGGATCAGGGCCGGAGGGAGGCCTGAAGCTTTCTTT.

This chain joins TRBV3-1 (or the pseudogene TRBV3-2) and TRBJ1-1; TRBD1 matches at 8 bases. V dropped 1 base and J dropped 3; count of bases not matched to a gene: 1. This CDR3 region has 14 residues. The germline gives CDR1 LGHDT, CDR2 YNNKEL (reference sequence). This CDR3 reads CASSQVQGDTEAFF. In DNA, the CDR3 is TGTGCCAGCAGCCAAGTACAGGGGGACACTGAAGCTTTCTTT.

J is TRBJ2-2 and V is TRBV29-1; 12 nucleotides match TRBD2. CDR1 is SQVTM, CDR2 ANQGSEA, per germline. The CDR3 covers 17 residues. The V segment lost 6 bases and the J segment 5 bases; nucleotides outside the gene matches: 13. The CDR3: CSVRLAGVVTGTGELFF. Here the CDR3 DNA reads TGCAGCGTCAGACTAGCGGGAGTGGTAACCGGGACCGGGGAGCTGTTTTTT.

The rearrangement uses TRBV19 and TRBJ1-6; tentatively, D is TRBD1 (5 bases). The CDR3 extends over 15 amino acids. The V end was cut by 1 base, the J end by 5 bases, with 9 bases between. Germline CDR1 is LNHDA and CDR2 is SQIVND (reference sequence). CDR3 nucleotide sequence: TGTGCCAGTAGTATAGTTGGCAGGGATAATTCACCCCTCCACTTT. This translates into CASSIVGRDNSPLHF.

The chain carries TRBV6-2 or TRBV6-3 and TRBJ1-5; perhaps TRBD1 as D (5 bases). V lost 0 bases and J lost 4, with 19 bases in between. Germline CDR1 reads MNHEY; CDR2 reads SVGEGT. The CDR3 is 18 residues long. The CDR3 bases are TGTGCCAGCAGTTACTCGATATTTCAGCAGGGTCTAAATCAGCCCCAGCATTTT. Translating gives CASSYSIFQQGLNQPQHF.

V usage is TRBV18 and J usage is TRBJ1-6; 9 positions agree with TRBD1. V shed 3 bases and J 8 bases; nucleotides not matched to a gene: 2. The CDR3 has 14 residues. CDR1 and CDR2 from the germline V gene are KGHSH and LQKENI. CDR3 bases: TGTGCCAGCTCACCCAGGGACAGGGATTCACCCCTCCACTTT. Amino acids: CASSPRDRDSPLHF.

The chain joins TRBV11-2 to TRBJ2-3, with 7 bases aligning to TRBD2. The V gene's germline CDR1 is SGHAT and CDR2 FQNNGV. With 1 base clipped from V and 2 bases from J, the junction kept 6 bases outside the gene matches. This CDR3 has 16 residues. The DNA of the CDR3 is TGTGCCAGCAGCTTAGGAACGGGAGGCGCCACAGATACGCAGTATTTT. It yields the protein CASSLGTGGATDTQYF.

This clone has only a few counts. V usage is TRBV28 and J usage is TRBJ2-7; TRBD2 matches at 14 bases. With 4 bases clipped from V and 2 bases from J, the junction kept 10 bases outside the gene matches. The V gene's germline CDR1 is MDHEN and CDR2 SYDVKM. The CDR3 totals 18 residues. The CDR3 protein is CASSSSFGLAGGTYEQYF. DNA for the CDR3: TGTGCCAGCAGTTCAAGCTTCGGACTAGCGGGAGGTACCTACGAGCAGTACTTC.

The chain uses TRBV5-5 and TRBJ2-1; 11 bases agree with TRBD2. The CDR3 consists of 18 residues. V trimming: 0 bases; J trimming: 0 bases; junction bases outside the gene matches: 5. Per germline, CDR1 SGHKS and CDR2 YYEKEE (reference sequence). CDR3 loop: CASSLGLAGLSSYNEQFF. The CDR3 nucleotides are TGTGCCAGCAGCTTGGGACTAGCGGGGTTGAGCTCCTACAATGAGCAGTTCTTC.

V usage is TRBV11-3 and J usage is TRBJ2-5; no clear D. CDR3 length: 12 amino acids. CDR1 and CDR2 from the germline V gene are SGHNT and YENEEA. Trimming took off 5 bases at V and 7 bases at J, with 11 bases between the two ends. The CDR3 sequence is CASSQRSGTQYF. The CDR3 DNA follows: TGTGCCAGCAGCCAACGGTCGGGGACCCAGTACTTC.

Written as DNA, the CDR3 is TGTGCCAGCAGCCGCGGGACAGGGGTGGCCTACGAGCAGTACTTC. Translated, it gives CASSRGTGVAYEQYF. This chain uses TRBV6-5 with TRBJ2-7; TRBD1 matches 10 bases. V was clipped by 6 bases and J by 2 bases; unmatched bases: 7. The germline V gene encodes CDR1 MNHEY and CDR2 SVGAGI. The CDR3 extends over 15 amino acids.

V is TRBV5-1 and J is TRBJ2-1; 8 bases align to TRBD2. Germline assignment: CDR1 SGHRS and CDR2 YFSETQ. The CDR3 has 16 amino acids. V was clipped by 1 base and J by 7 bases; unmatched bases: 10. The CDR3 DNA is TGCGCCAGCAGCTTGTGGTCAGCGGGAGCCGGAAATGAGCAGTTCTTC. Protein product: CASSLWSAGAGNEQFF.

To note about this clone: The same CDR3 can be traced to other DNA sequences in this sample. The rearrangement uses TRBV7-3 and TRBJ2-1; 8 nucleotides align to TRBD1. The CDR3 is 15 amino acids. V shed 2 bases, J shed 7 bases, and the junction held 7 bases outside the gene matches. Germline V gene sequence: CDR1 SGHTA, CDR2 FQGTGA. The CDR3 nucleotides read TGTGCCAGCAGCTTAGGGGCAGGGGGCGGGAATGAGCAGTTCTTC. Translation: CASSLGAGGGNEQFF.

This chain connects TRBV28 to TRBJ2-7; TRBD2 matches 9 bases. The germline V gene encodes CDR1 MDHEN and CDR2 SYDVKM. The CDR3 consists of 15 residues. V lost 2 bases, J lost 2 bases, and 4 bases stayed unmatched. The CDR3 protein is CASSLGLAGTYEQYF. The CDR3 DNA follows: TGTGCCAGCAGTTTAGGGCTAGCGGGGACCTACGAGCAGTACTTC.

This chain uses TRBV2 with TRBJ2-2, with 8 bases that match TRBD2. Germline V gene data show CDR1 as SNHLY and CDR2 as FYNNEI. The trim removed 7 bases at V and 6 bases at J, leaving 10 bases unmatched. The CDR3 runs to 15 residues. The CDR3 reads CASTLPGLDSGELFF. The CDR3 DNA reads as TGTGCCAGCACCCTACCGGGACTAGATTCCGGGGAGCTGTTTTTT. The whole variable domain, remainder taken from reference TRBV2 and TRBJ2-2, is EPEVTQTPSHQVTQMGQEVILRCVPISNHLYFYWYRQILGQKVEFLVSFYNNEISEKSEIFDDQFSVERPDGSNFTLKIRSTKLEDSAMYFCASTLPGLDSGELFFGEGSRLTVL.

The J gene is TRBJ1-4, the V gene TRBV7-9; TRBD1 matches 8 bases. CDR1 is SEHNR and CDR2 is FQNEAQ in the germline V gene (reference sequence). Trimming cost V 1 base and J 14 bases; bases outside gene matches: 9. CDR3 length: 14 amino acids. CDR3 sequence (DNA): TGTGCCAGCAGCTTAGGGCAGGGGGCGAAGAATCTGTTTTTT. Translating it yields CASSLGQGAKNLFF.

This chain links TRBV2 with TRBJ1-5, with D tentatively TRBD1 (5 bases). CDR1 is SNHLY and CDR2 is FYNNEI in the germline V gene. Deletions cut 0 bases from V and 7 bases from J, with 13 bases between. The CDR3 extends over 15 amino acids. CDR3 loop: CASSEAMGGEQPQHF. The CDR3 region has the DNA TGTGCCAGCAGTGAAGCGATGGGGGGGGAACAGCCCCAGCATTTT. Looking up the rest from reference TRBV2 and TRBJ1-5 gives the full variable domain: EPEVTQTPSHQVTQMGQEVILRCVPISNHLYFYWYRQILGQKVEFLVSFYNNEISEKSEIFDDQFSVERPDGSNFTLKIRSTKLEDSAMYFCASSEAMGGEQPQHFGDGTRLSIL.

This chain links TRBV19 with TRBJ2-2; D might be TRBD2 (6 bases). Per germline, CDR1 LNHDA and CDR2 SQIVND (reference sequence). Trimming shortened V by 3 bases and J by 6 bases, and 17 bases separated the two germline ends. The CDR3 totals 16 residues. CDR3 sequence reads: CASSITSGSLSGELFF. The CDR3 nucleotides read TGTGCCAGTAGTATTACATCCGGGAGTCTATCCGGGGAGCTGTTTTTT. Full variable domain (rest looked up from reference TRBV19 and TRBJ2-2): DGGITQSPKYLFRKEGQNVTLSCEQNLNHDAMYWYRQDPGQGLRLIYYSQIVNDFQKGDIAEGYSVSREKKESFPLTVTSAQKNPTAFYLCASSITSGSLSGELFFGEGSRLTVL.

The chain links TRBV29-1 to TRBJ2-3; D is perhaps TRBD2 (5 bases). Germline V lookup: CDR1 SQVTM, CDR2 ANQGSEA. The germline V and J ends were trimmed by 6 bases and 1 base, with 8 bases remaining between them. The length of the CDR3 is 12 residues. The CDR3 DNA reads TGCAGCGTCAGTAGCGGCACAGATACGCAGTATTTT. Encoded protein: CSVSSGTDTQYF.